This entry lists 26 T cell receptor beta chains sequenced from one sample in a study of breast tumors, draining lymph nodes, adjacent tissues. TCRdb independently ran MiXCR on the multiplex PCR reads; one entry per CDR3 protein. The sample has some 65,000 distinct CDR3 sequences; about 40% are singletons. The sequenced material came from breast tumor tissue. These receptors all stem from a female donor with breast cancer. Some clones in this sample may be carry-over from other donors' samples.

This clonotype was seen repeatedly, ten times or more. The chain has TRBV5-1 and TRBJ2-5, with D hard to call. The CDR3 spans 14 residues. V lost 3 bases and J lost 1, with 10 bases in between. Germline values: CDR1 SGHRS, CDR2 YFSETQ. CDR3 DNA sequence: TGCGCCAGCAGCTCTTGGTTGGCCCAAGAGACCCAGTACTTC. It is translated as CASSSWLAQETQYF.

Comment on this clonotype: At one boundary the junction diverges from the germline segment, which might be a read error. The V call is TRBV19, the J call TRBJ1-6, with D possibly being TRBD1 (6 bases). The CDR3 has 13 residues. The germline V gene has CDR1 LNHDA and CDR2 SQIVND (reference sequence). CDR3 sequence reads: CTSSINRESPLHF. Written as DNA, the CDR3 is TGTACCAGTAGTATAAACAGGGAATCACCCCTCCACTTC.

This clonotype appeared many times. The genes are TRBV27 and TRBJ2-3; 13 positions match TRBD2. Germline V gene lookup returns CDR1 MNHEY and CDR2 SMNVEV (reference sequence). V shed 6 bases, J shed 3 bases, and the junction held 3 bases outside the gene matches. The CDR3 sequence is 15 residues long. Here the CDR3 DNA reads TGTGCCAGCAGCGGACTAGCGGGAGCGACAGATACGCAGTATTTT. Encoded protein: CASSGLAGATDTQYF.

This clonotype was found many times. The chain uses TRBV20-1 and TRBJ1-6; the match to TRBD1 covers 10 bases. The CDR3 runs 15 residues. Germline-derived CDR1 and CDR2 are DFQATT and SNEGSKA (reference sequence). The V gene end was trimmed by 0 bases and the J gene end by 9 bases; junction bases not matched to a gene: 5. In nucleotides, the CDR3 is TGCAGTGCTAGAGATCCTGGACAGGGGGTTTCACCCCTCCACTTT. Protein sequence: CSARDPGQGVSPLHF.

The V call is TRBV6-2 or TRBV6-3, the J call TRBJ2-7; D is possibly TRBD1 (6 bases). V shed 5 bases and J shed 1 base, with 12 bases lying between them. Germline-derived CDR1 and CDR2 are MNHEY and SVGEGT. The CDR3 loop spans 14 amino acids. The CDR3: CASSHWDTSYEQYF. CDR3 DNA sequence: TGTGCCAGCAGTCACTGGGACACATCCTACGAGCAGTACTTC.

The chain joins TRBV6-5 to TRBJ2-7, with D perhaps matching TRBD1 (5 bases). The V end lost 4 bases, the J end lost 2 bases, and 12 bases lay between the germline ends. The germline V gene has CDR1 MNHEY and CDR2 SVGAGI. This CDR3 spans 14 amino acids. The CDR3 bases are TGTGCCAGCAGTTTTGGGGCCCCCGCCTACGAGCAGTACTTC. Its protein is CASSFGAPAYEQYF.

In its sample, this clonotype was seen once. V gene TRBV19 combines with J gene TRBJ1-2; perhaps TRBD1 as D (6 bases). CDR1 and CDR2 from the germline V gene are LNHDA and SQIVND (reference sequence). The CDR3 totals 14 residues. The ends were cut back, 1 base at V and 3 bases at J, with 9 bases in the middle. For the CDR3, the DNA is TGTGCCAGTAGTATAGTGGAGGGGGACTATGGCTACACCTTC. Translated, it gives CASSIVEGDYGYTF. Combining the CDR3 with reference TRBV19 and TRBJ1-2 gives the whole variable domain DGGITQSPKYLFRKEGQNVTLSCEQNLNHDAMYWYRQDPGQGLRLIYYSQIVNDFQKGDIAEGYSVSREKKESFPLTVTSAQKNPTAFYLCASSIVEGDYGYTFGSGTRLTVV.

This clonotype came up once. This chain uses TRBV7-7 with TRBJ2-3; TRBD2 agrees at 11 bases. CDR1 is SSHAT and CDR2 is FNYEAQ in the germline V gene (reference sequence). The CDR3 is 14 amino acids. The CDR3 coding sequence is TGTGCTAAGATTAGCGGGGGGGTCGCAGATACGCAGTATTTT. Amino acid sequence: CAKISGGVADTQYF. The full variable domain, with the rest looked up from reference TRBV7-7 and TRBJ2-3, is GAGVSQSPRYKVTKRGQDVTLRCDPISSHATLYWYQQALGQGPEFLTYFNYEAQPDKSGLPSDRFSAERPEGSISTLTIQRTEQRDSAMYRCAKISGGVADTQYFGPGTRLTVL.

Within the sample, this clonotype is medium-sized. This sequence joins TRBV2 and TRBJ1-6; 9 bases are a match to TRBD1. Germline loops: CDR1 SNHLY, CDR2 FYNNEI. The CDR3 contains 15 residues. V lost 2 bases to trimming and J lost 10 bases; unmatched junction nucleotides: 6. CDR3 in DNA: TGTGCCAGCAGTGAAAGGGGACAGGGCTACTCACCCCTCCACTTT. This encodes CASSERGQGYSPLHF.

This clonotype showed up many times. The chain combines TRBV12-3 or TRBV12-4 with TRBJ2-7, with 8 bases that match TRBD1. This CDR3 contains 13 residues. J was trimmed by 6 bases and V by 5 bases; bases with no gene match: 6. The CDR3 region is CASSPGQGREQYF. For the CDR3, the DNA is TGTGCCAGCAGTCCTGGACAGGGACGCGAGCAGTACTTC.

This clonotype has a count of ten or more. The gene calls are TRBV11-3 and TRBJ2-2, with D possibly TRBD1 on 5 matching bases. This CDR3 is built from 14 residues. With 4 bases removed from V and 0 bases from J, the gap between germline ends came to 6 bases. Germline V lookup: CDR1 SGHNT, CDR2 YENEEA. The CDR3 DNA follows: TGTGCCAGCAGCTCGGACACGAACACCGGGGAGCTGTTTTTT. Protein: CASSSDTNTGELFF.

This clonotype was found many times. The chain employs TRBV6-1 and TRBJ1-4, with 8 bases aligning to TRBD1. The germline V gene encodes CDR1 MNHNS and CDR2 SASEGT. The V gene end was trimmed by 4 bases and the J gene end by 8 bases; junction bases not matched to a gene: 15. There are 17 residues in the CDR3. The CDR3 DNA is TGTGCCAGCAGTGGCGGCCAGGGGGCGCTTTTGGAGGAAAAACTGTTTTTT. It specifies CASSGGQGALLEEKLFF.

The table lists this clonotype with a count of one. The chain recombines TRBV29-1 with TRBJ2-1; 9 bases agree with TRBD2. The V gene's germline CDR1 is SQVTM and CDR2 ANQGSEA. J gave up 1 base and V 8 bases, and 6 bases lay outside the gene matches. CDR3 length equals 14 residues. The chain's CDR3 is CSSPTSGSYNEQFF. Here the CDR3 DNA reads TGCAGCAGCCCGACTAGCGGATCCTACAATGAGCAGTTCTTC.

This clonotype was counted a single time. The chain links TRBV7-9 to TRBJ2-6; D gene ambiguous. This CDR3 is 12 amino acids long. The germline CDR1 and CDR2 sequences are SEHNR and FQNEAQ (reference sequence). V lost 8 bases to trimming and J lost 7 bases, with 9 bases between them. Here the CDR3 reads CASGAIANVLTF. Here the CDR3 DNA reads TGTGCCAGCGGCGCAATTGCCAACGTCCTGACTTTC.

This sequence joins TRBV7-6 and TRBJ2-1, with D possibly matching TRBD1 (5 bases). The J call may be incorrect, as the DNA end agrees better with TRBJ2-7. The CDR3 runs 13 residues. Germline V gene data show CDR1 as SGHVS and CDR2 as FNYEAQ. CDR3 DNA: TGTGCCAGCAGCTACACGACAGCCTACGAGCAGTACTTC. It translates to CASSYTTAYEQYF.

This sequence joins TRBV29-1 and TRBJ1-5; D is unclear. There are 13 residues in the CDR3. Germline CDR1 and CDR2: SQVTM and ANQGSEA. This chain's CDR3 is CSVRDHMRGPQHF. CDR3 in DNA: TGCAGTGTTAGAGACCATATGAGAGGTCCCCAGCATTTT.

This clonotype was found many times. The chain carries TRBV19 and TRBJ1-3; D uncertain. Per germline, CDR1 LNHDA and CDR2 SQIVND (reference sequence). This CDR3 is 14 amino acids long. Trimming cost V 8 bases and J 0 bases, with 11 bases left between them. In DNA form, the CDR3 reads TGTGCCAGTTCGGAGGACCGCTCTGGAAACACCATATATTTT. Translating gives CASSEDRSGNTIYF.

This clonotype occurred many times. The V gene is TRBV7-2, the J gene TRBJ2-1, with D perhaps TRBD2 (5 bases). Per germline, CDR1 SGHTA and CDR2 FQGNSA. V lost 1 base, J lost 8 bases, and 15 bases lay in between. This CDR3 spans 15 amino acids. The CDR3 DNA sequence: TGTGCCAGCAGCTTAGAAGGACTCCCTATGTATGAGCAGTTCTTC. Encoded protein: CASSLEGLPMYEQFF.

This sequence joins TRBV5-1 and TRBJ2-6, with no clear D. The CDR3 contains 14 residues. Germline V gives CDR1 SGHRS, CDR2 YFSETQ. V lost 2 bases to trimming and J lost 0 bases, with 3 bases between them. The CDR3 region has the DNA TGCGCCAGCAGCTTCAACTCTGGGGCCAACGTCCTGACTTTC. Its protein is CASSFNSGANVLTF.

This chain links TRBV7-9 with TRBJ2-2; perhaps TRBD1 as D (5 bases). Germline V gene sequence: CDR1 SEHNR, CDR2 FQNEAQ (reference sequence). The V and J ends lost 5 bases and 2 bases respectively, with 12 bases between them. This CDR3 contains 15 residues. The CDR3 DNA reads TGTGCCAGCAGCCCCCTGGGGCGAAACACCGGGGAGCTGTTTTTT. Amino acids: CASSPLGRNTGELFF.

A word on this clonotype: Its ends do not fully match the called genes, so a read error is possible. The V gene is TRBV11-2, the J gene TRBJ1-2; 8 bases are shared with TRBD1. Germline V gene data show CDR1 as SGHAT and CDR2 as FQNNGV. This CDR3 region has 15 residues. This chain's CDR3 is CACSLGSGAGGSRTF. CDR3 DNA: TGTGCCTGCAGCTTAGGTTCCGGGGCAGGGGGCTCTAGGACCTTC.

CDR3 sequence (DNA): TGTGCCAGCAGTTTAGTGGGAGGGAACTCTGGGGCCAACGTCCTGACTTTC. It encodes CASSLVGGNSGANVLTF. J is TRBJ2-6 and V is TRBV12-3 or TRBV12-4, with TRBD2 identical over 7 bases. CDR3 length equals 17 residues. The J segment lost 0 bases and the V segment lost 1 base, leaving 3 bases of the junction unmatched.

A word on this clonotype: This may arise from a read error, as a much more abundant clone is one base away. This chain connects TRBV6-1 to TRBJ2-1; D remains ambiguous. Germline V CDR1 and CDR2: MNHNS, SASEGT. V lost 7 bases and J 9 bases, leaving 13 bases between the germline ends. The CDR3 is made up of 12 amino acids. CDR3 DNA sequence: TGTGCCAGCACTATCAGGCAGAGTGAGCAGTTCTTC. It is translated as CASTIRQSEQFF.

Ten or more counts support this clonotype. V and J are TRBV5-1 and TRBJ2-3, with TRBD1 as a possible D gene (5 bases). Trimming took 2 bases from V and 0 from J, leaving 13 bases between them. The CDR3 is 16 residues long. Looked up from germline, CDR1 is SGHRS and CDR2 is YFSETQ. The CDR3 loop is CASSLLTASSTDTQYF. The CDR3 DNA reads TGCGCCAGCAGCTTACTGACAGCATCTAGCACAGATACGCAGTATTTT.

A remark on this clonotype: With a much larger clone just one base away, this may be a read error. The rearrangement links TRBV11-3 to TRBJ1-1; TRBD1 matches at 9 bases. There are 15 residues in the CDR3. Per germline, CDR1 SGHNT and CDR2 YENEEA. Trimming took 5 bases from V and 1 from J; bases not matched to a gene: 5. The CDR3 region is CASSPGTGRNTEAFF. Written as DNA, the CDR3 is TGTGCCAGCAGCCCAGGGACAGGGAGGAACACTGAAGCTTTCTTT.

This clonotype was recorded at least ten times. A much larger clone differs from this one at a single base, so this may be a read error. The chain employs TRBV20-1 and TRBJ2-5, with a tentative D call TRBD2 (6 bases). The germline CDR1 and CDR2 sequences are DFQATT and SNEGSKA (reference sequence). The length of the CDR3 is 12 residues. The CDR3: CSAGIWGETPYF. CDR3 DNA: TGCAGTGCTGGGATTTGGGGGGAGACCCCGTACTTC.